Below are 10 T cell receptor beta chains sequenced from a single sample in a study of OX40 agonist ivuxolimab in advanced cancers. TCRdb keeps only in-frame clones here, not all; method: immunoSEQ multiplex PCR. Seen here are roughly 30,000 clones, more than 90% observed once, and the top ten hold less than 30%. Sequencing used CD4+ or CD8+ T cells sorted from blood, obtained in a trial of the OX40 agonist ivuxolimab. These receptors were collected from an adult with an advanced solid tumor such as melanoma, head and neck, liver or kidney cancer.

This chain links TRBV7-6 with TRBJ1-4, with 8 bases matching TRBD1. This CDR3 is 12 amino acids long. In germline, CDR1 is SGHVS, CDR2 FNYEAQ. Trimming at V came to 5 bases and at J to 12 bases, leaving 5 bases not matched to a gene. CDR3 DNA: TGTGCCAGCAGCGTACAGGGGGGGGAACTGTTTTTT. This gives the protein CASSVQGGELFF.

This clone was seen only once. V and J are TRBV29-1 and TRBJ2-1; the D gene is possibly TRBD1 (6 bases). The CDR3 totals 11 residues. Trimming stripped 3 bases from V and 9 bases from J, with 9 bases between. Germline CDR1 is SQVTM and CDR2 is ANQGSEA. This chain's CDR3 is CSVEQGREQFF. CDR3 DNA: TGCAGCGTTGAGCAGGGGCGTGAGCAGTTCTTC.

The chain couples TRBV28 to TRBJ2-3; possibly TRBD1 or TRBD2 for D (7 bases each). The germline gives CDR1 MDHEN, CDR2 SYDVKM. The CDR3 totals 16 residues. V was cut by 6 bases and J by 3 bases, with 19 bases left in between. CDR3 sequence: CASSNMQGGRTDTQYF. In DNA, the CDR3 is TGTGCCAGCAGCAACATGCAGGGGGGGCGTACAGATACGCAGTATTTT.

The rearrangement uses TRBV6-5 and TRBJ2-1, with TRBD2 matching over 7 bases. Germline CDR1 MNHEY, CDR2 SVGAGI. V lost 8 bases to trimming and J lost 8 bases; unmatched junction nucleotides: 12. The CDR3 is 14 amino acids. The CDR3: CASRVSGIFDEQFF. CDR3 nucleotides: TGTGCCAGCCGCGTCAGCGGGATATTCGATGAGCAGTTCTTC.

This chain joins TRBV5-1 and TRBJ2-1; TRBD2 matches at 9 bases. V shed 1 base, J shed 7 bases, and the junction held 6 bases outside the gene matches. In germline, CDR1 is SGHRS, CDR2 YFSETQ. The length of the CDR3 is 15 residues. The CDR3 nucleotides are TGCGCCAGCAGCTTGTCGGCGGGAGGGCCGAATGAGCAGTTCTTC. The encoded protein is CASSLSAGGPNEQFF.

The chain links TRBV9 to TRBJ2-7; TRBD1 matches 9 bases. V shed 2 bases, J shed 2 bases, and the junction held 5 bases outside the gene matches. The germline V gene has CDR1 SGDLS and CDR2 YYNGEE. CDR3 length: 15 residues. The DNA for the CDR3 is TGTGCCAGCAGCGTGTCGGGACAGGGTACCTACGAGCAGTACTTC. Translated: CASSVSGQGTYEQYF.

The chain employs TRBV7-2 and TRBJ2-5, with 11 bases fitting TRBD2. The V gene's germline CDR1 is SGHTA and CDR2 FQGNSA. This CDR3 spans 18 amino acids. After removal of 2 bases from V and 1 base from J, the junction contained 9 bases not matched to a gene. The CDR3 DNA follows: TGTGCCAGCAGCTTACAACTAGCGGGGGCCCGTACCCAAGAGACCCAGTACTTC. Translating it yields CASSLQLAGARTQETQYF. Complete variable domain (other parts from reference TRBV7-2 and TRBJ2-5): GAGVSQSPSNKVTEKGKDVELRCDPISGHTALYWYRQSLGQGLEFLIYFQGNSAPDKSGLPSDRFSAERTGGSVSTLTIQRTQQEDSAVYLCASSLQLAGARTQETQYFGPGTRLLVL.

The chain employs TRBV7-2 and TRBJ2-3; D call uncertain. V was clipped by 4 bases and J by 2 bases, with 16 bases between them. Germline values: CDR1 SGHTA, CDR2 FQGNSA. The CDR3 totals 16 residues. DNA of the CDR3: TGTGCCAGCAGCTCGGCAGACGCGCGTATCACAGATACGCAGTATTTT. This encodes CASSSADARITDTQYF.

The gene calls are TRBV28 and TRBJ1-1; TRBD1 matches 9 bases. The CDR3 is 12 amino acids. With V trimmed by 7 bases and J by 7 bases, 4 bases remained unmatched. CDR1 is MDHEN, CDR2 SYDVKM, per germline. The CDR3 reads CASTWTGVEAFF. CDR3 DNA sequence: TGTGCCAGCACCTGGACAGGGGTTGAAGCTTTCTTT.

The chain has TRBV7-9 and TRBJ2-7, with D possibly being TRBD1 (6 bases). This CDR3 comprises 15 residues. Trimming left V 5 bases short and J 2 bases short, with 16 bases between. The germline V gene has CDR1 SEHNR and CDR2 FQNEAQ (reference sequence). The CDR3 spells CASSRNGQLTYEQYF. The CDR3 bases are TGTGCCAGCAGCCGGAACGGACAGCTAACCTACGAGCAGTACTTC.